Sequencing of this T cell receptor beta chain was carried out in a study of a mutant IDH1 vaccine in newly diagnosed glioma. Study as a whole: With temozolomide cycles, or 4-6 weeks after radiotherapy alone, vaccination was started. Most had both radiotherapy and temozolomide beforehand; others had only one. Visit timing is recorded as week 35 for V12 and week 47 for V13.

Described time point: week 47, end of study. Every vaccination contained 300 ug of the mutant IDH1 20-mer peptide and was paired with topical imiquimod. Each astrocytoma in the donors was new, WHO grade 3 or 4, IDH1-mutant and ATRX-lost. The method was immunoSEQ multiplex PCR; TCRdb's version includes in-frame clones alone and lacks a portion of them. Among about 33,000 clones listed, 75% were seen once. As concerns this clone: The antigen is unknown.

Specimen: PBMCs, collected from a glioma patient whose treatment included an IDH1 peptide vaccine. This clonotype was obtained from a middle-aged man with glioma.

The CDR3 reads CASSGYVLDRLAKYNEQFF. The CDR3 nucleotides are TGCGCCAGCAGTGGATACGTTCTGGATCGACTAGCGAAGTACAATGAGCAGTTCTTC. The V gene is TRBV10-1, the J gene TRBJ2-1; 8 nucleotides line up with TRBD2. V was clipped by 4 bases and J by 4 bases; unmatched bases: 18. This CDR3 spans 19 amino acids. CDR1 is WNHNN and CDR2 is SYGVQD in the germline V gene (reference sequence).